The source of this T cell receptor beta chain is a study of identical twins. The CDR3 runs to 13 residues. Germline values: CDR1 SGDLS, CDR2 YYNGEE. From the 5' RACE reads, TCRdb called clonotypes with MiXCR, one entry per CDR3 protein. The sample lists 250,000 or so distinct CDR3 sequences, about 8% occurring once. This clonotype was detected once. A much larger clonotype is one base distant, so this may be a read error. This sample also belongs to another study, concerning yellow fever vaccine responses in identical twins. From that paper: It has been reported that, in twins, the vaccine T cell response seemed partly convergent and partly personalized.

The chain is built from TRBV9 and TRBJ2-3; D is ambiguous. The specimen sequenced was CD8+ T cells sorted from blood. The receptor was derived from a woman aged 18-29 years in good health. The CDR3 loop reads CTSSQEGTDTQYF. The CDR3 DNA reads TGTACCAGCAGCCAGGAAGGCACAGATACGCAGTATTTT.